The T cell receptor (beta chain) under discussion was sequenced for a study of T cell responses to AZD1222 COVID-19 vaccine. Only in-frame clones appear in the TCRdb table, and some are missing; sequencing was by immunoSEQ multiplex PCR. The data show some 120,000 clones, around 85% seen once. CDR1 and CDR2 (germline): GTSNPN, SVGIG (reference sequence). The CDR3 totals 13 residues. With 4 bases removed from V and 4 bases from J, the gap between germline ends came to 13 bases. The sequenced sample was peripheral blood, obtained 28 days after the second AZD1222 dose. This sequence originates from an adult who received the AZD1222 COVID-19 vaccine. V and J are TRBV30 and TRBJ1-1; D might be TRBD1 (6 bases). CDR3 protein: CAWTAGVGTEAFF. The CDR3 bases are TGTGCCTGGACCGCAGGGGTCGGCACTGAAGCTTTCTTT.